The 22 T cell receptor beta chains presented below share a single source sample, sequenced in a study of vaccination effects on CD4 cells after COVID-19. Sequenced by immunoSEQ multiplex PCR; TCRdb stores in-frame clones only, minus some. This sample yields tens of thousands of clones, of which over 65% are seen a single time; more than 9% belongs to the top ten. With the ViraFEST assay, the study expanded antigen-specific CD4+ T cells using viral peptide pools, then sequenced them. Investigators separated out CD4+ T cells once around nine days of culture had passed. Vaccine recipients had no previous SARS-CoV-2 infection; their nucleocapsid antibodies were negative. What these receptors recognize is not known. The specimen was CD4+ T cells from PBMCs cultured with HCoV-NL63 spike peptides, collected before COVID-19 vaccination. The receptor set was obtained from a human donor who received a COVID-19 vaccine.

This clone was counted a single time. This chain uses TRBV5-1 with TRBJ2-3; TRBD2 agrees at 7 bases. The germline V gene encodes CDR1 SGHRS and CDR2 YFSETQ. With V trimmed by 0 bases and J by 2 bases, 9 bases remained unmatched. This CDR3 contains 17 residues. The CDR3 DNA reads as TGCGCCAGCAGCTTGGCCTCGGCGGGGGACTACACAGATACGCAGTATTTT. Protein: CASSLASAGDYTDTQYF.

The V gene is TRBV5-1, the J gene TRBJ2-3; TRBD2 matches at 12 bases. The CDR3 contains 17 residues. Germline V lookup: CDR1 SGHRS, CDR2 YFSETQ. Losses at the gene ends were 0 bases for V and 4 bases for J; bases not matched to a gene: 6. For the CDR3, the DNA is TGCGCCAGCAGCTTGGGGTCTAGCGGGGGGGCGTCAGATACGCAGTATTTT. As protein: CASSLGSSGGASDTQYF.

This clone was seen a handful of times. The V and J genes are TRBV7-9 and TRBJ2-1; 9 nucleotides agree with TRBD2. This CDR3 spans 16 amino acids. V shed 5 bases and J 5 bases; nucleotides not matched to a gene: 10. CDR1 is SEHNR and CDR2 is FQNEAQ in the germline V gene (reference sequence). The CDR3 protein is CASSPILAGMNNEQFF. CDR3 nucleotide sequence: TGTGCCAGCAGCCCAATTCTAGCGGGAATGAACAATGAGCAGTTCTTC.

This clone is a singleton in its sample. The J gene is TRBJ2-2, the V gene TRBV7-9, with D uncertain. Germline V lookup: CDR1 SEHNR, CDR2 FQNEAQ (reference sequence). The V end lost 1 base, the J end lost 1 base, and 10 bases lay between the germline ends. The CDR3 is 16 amino acids. The CDR3 DNA sequence: TGTGCCAGCAGCTTAGGGGCGTATTGGAACACCGGGGAGCTGTTTTTT. Translation: CASSLGAYWNTGELFF.

The CDR3 sequence is CASSPSRGVRDTEAFF. CDR3 DNA sequence: TGCGCCAGCAGCCCCTCTCGCGGGGTTAGGGACACTGAAGCTTTCTTT. The V and J genes are TRBV4-1 and TRBJ1-1; no reliable D call. This CDR3 comprises 16 residues. V lost 4 bases and J 3 bases, leaving 18 bases between the germline ends. Germline lookup yields CDR1 MGHRA and CDR2 YSYEKL.

The rearrangement joins TRBV14 to TRBJ2-5, with D possibly matching TRBD2 (5 bases). Between the trimmed V and J ends, which lost 4 bases and 0 bases, there was a span of 15 bases. The CDR3 extends over 16 amino acids. Germline V gives CDR1 SGHDN, CDR2 FVKESK. CDR3 sequence reads: CASSRAVPTYQETQYF. CDR3 sequence (DNA): TGTGCCAGCAGCCGAGCGGTCCCCACGTACCAAGAGACCCAGTACTTC.

In its sample, this clone was seen a few times. The chain joins TRBV11-2 to TRBJ2-1; D is ambiguous. Trimming shortened V by 7 bases and J by 1 base, and 11 bases separated the two germline ends. Germline V gene lookup returns CDR1 SGHAT and CDR2 FQNNGV. The CDR3 length is 14 residues. CDR3 DNA sequence: TGTGCCAGCACGTTACAGAGTTCCTACAATGAGCAGTTCTTC. Translation: CASTLQSSYNEQFF. Full variable domain (remainder filled in from reference TRBV11-2 and TRBJ2-1): EAGVAQSPRYKIIEKRQSVAFWCNPISGHATLYWYQQILGQGPKLLIQFQNNGVVDDSQLPKDRFSAERLKGVDSTLKIQPAKLEDSAVYLCASTLQSSYNEQFFGPGTRLTVL.

J is TRBJ1-5 and V is TRBV4-1; maybe TRBD1 (5 bases). CDR1 and CDR2 from the germline V gene are MGHRA and YSYEKL. There are 16 residues in the CDR3. The germline V and J ends were trimmed by 1 base and 6 bases, with 16 bases remaining between them. CDR3 amino acids: CASSQAPTGNGQPQHF. The CDR3 DNA is TGCGCCAGCAGCCAAGCTCCAACAGGTAATGGTCAGCCCCAGCATTTT.

The chain is built from TRBV4-1 and TRBJ2-1, with 7 nucleotides matching TRBD1. CDR3 length equals 17 residues. The germline V gene encodes CDR1 MGHRA and CDR2 YSYEKL. The V and J ends lost 0 bases and 0 bases, in that order; junction bases with no gene match: 5. In DNA form, the CDR3 reads TGCGCCAGCAGCCAAGATGGACAGGTGAGCTCCTACAATGAGCAGTTCTTC. This sequence encodes CASSQDGQVSSYNEQFF.

The chain links TRBV6-2 or TRBV6-3 to TRBJ2-7; the match to TRBD2 covers 8 bases. Germline V gene lookup returns CDR1 MNHEY and CDR2 SVGEGT. The CDR3 is made up of 14 amino acids. V dropped 5 bases and J dropped 1; count of bases not matched to a gene: 4. The DNA of the CDR3 is TGTGCCAGCAGTGGGCTAGCGGGTTCCTACGAGCAGTACTTC. This encodes CASSGLAGSYEQYF.

The chain carries TRBV6-2 or TRBV6-3 and TRBJ2-1; TRBD2 aligns across 13 bases. CDR3 size: 18 residues. Unmatched junction bases numbered 2, after V lost 0 bases and J lost 0 bases. Germline-derived CDR1 and CDR2 are MNHEY and SVGEGT. CDR3 loop: CASSYSTSGGSSYNEQFF. The CDR3 DNA follows: TGTGCCAGCAGTTACTCGACTAGCGGGGGGAGCTCCTACAATGAGCAGTTCTTC.

This clone was detected once. The CDR3 DNA reads as TGTGCCAGCAGGAGGACAGCCACCAATGAAAAACTGTTTTTT. Translated, it gives CASRRTATNEKLFF. The chain links TRBV6-5 to TRBJ1-4; TRBD1 is a possible D gene (6 bases). There are 14 residues in the CDR3. Germline lookup yields CDR1 MNHEY and CDR2 SVGAGI. V gave up 6 bases and J gave up 5 bases, with 13 bases separating them.

V gene TRBV3-1 (or the pseudogene TRBV3-2) combines with J gene TRBJ1-3; no definite D call. V gave up 1 base and J gave up 0 bases, with 10 bases separating them. The CDR3 is made up of 16 amino acids. The V gene's germline CDR1 is LGHDT and CDR2 YNNKEL (reference sequence). The CDR3 bases are TGTGCCAGCAGCCAAGGTAGCTTCTACTCTGGAAACACCATATATTTT. This translates into CASSQGSFYSGNTIYF.

The chain has TRBV18 and TRBJ1-2; tentatively, D is TRBD1 (6 bases). Trimming removed 5 bases from V and 6 bases from J, with 16 bases in between. Germline V gene sequence: CDR1 KGHSH, CDR2 LQKENI. The CDR3 has 14 residues. The CDR3 DNA reads TGTGCCAGCTCATATTCTCGGACAGACAATGGCTACACCTTC. Translation: CASSYSRTDNGYTF.

The rearrangement links TRBV3-1 (or the pseudogene TRBV3-2) to TRBJ1-2; D may be TRBD1 (5 bases). The CDR3 sequence is 15 residues long. Germline CDR1 reads LGHDT; CDR2 reads YNNKEL (reference sequence). V was shortened by 0 bases and J by 4 bases, with 12 bases between the two germline ends. CDR3 nucleotides: TGTGCCAGCAGCCAAGATCAGGCGGGACCCTATGGCTACACCTTC. It translates to CASSQDQAGPYGYTF.

This clone was observed once. This sequence joins TRBV9 and TRBJ2-5; 10 nucleotides align to TRBD2. The CDR3 runs 13 residues. Germline V gene lookup returns CDR1 SGDLS and CDR2 YYNGEE. Losses at the gene ends were 2 bases for V and 5 bases for J; bases not matched to a gene: 0. The CDR3 bases are TGTGCCAGCAGCGTTAGCGGGGGGGAGACCCAGTACTTC. Its translation is CASSVSGGETQYF.

The chain has TRBV24-1 and TRBJ1-3; 7 nucleotides agree with TRBD1. Germline V gives CDR1 KGHDR, CDR2 SFDVKD. CDR3 size: 15 residues. The ends lost 3 bases at V and 4 bases at J; junction bases unmatched: 5. CDR3 coding DNA: TGTGCCACCAGTGATACAGGGGAGTACGGAAACACCATATATTTT. Translated: CATSDTGEYGNTIYF.

V usage is TRBV27 and J usage is TRBJ2-3; D gene ambiguous. Germline V gene data show CDR1 as MNHEY and CDR2 as SMNVEV (reference sequence). CDR3 size: 11 residues. Trimming pared 5 bases from V and 0 bases from J, leaving 0 bases between. This CDR3 reads CASSSTDTQYF. Here the CDR3 DNA reads TGTGCCAGCAGTAGCACAGATACGCAGTATTTT.

This chain connects TRBV7-9 to TRBJ1-2, with D hard to call. Germline V gives CDR1 SEHNR, CDR2 FQNEAQ (reference sequence). Trimming left V 5 bases short and J 7 bases short, with 11 bases between. The CDR3 loop spans 12 amino acids. In nucleotides, the CDR3 is TGTGCCAGCAGCCCCGCAGAATTTGGCTACACCTTC. Translated, it gives CASSPAEFGYTF.

This clone has just a few counts. The chain carries TRBV10-1 and TRBJ1-1, with 7 bases identical to TRBD1. V shed 4 bases and J 1 base; nucleotides not matched to a gene: 6. Germline CDR1 and CDR2: WNHNN and SYGVQD (reference sequence). This CDR3 comprises 15 residues. DNA of the CDR3: TGCGCCAGCAGTGGGCTCGGACAGGCGAACACTGAAGCTTTCTTT. Its translation: CASSGLGQANTEAFF.

The J gene is TRBJ2-7, the V gene TRBV5-1, with 13 bases that match TRBD2. Germline CDR1 and CDR2: SGHRS and YFSETQ. J lost 5 bases, V lost 0 bases, and 14 bases had no gene match. The length of the CDR3 is 19 residues. The CDR3 coding sequence is TGCGCCAGCAGCTTGGGCCTTCGGACTAGCGGGAGCAGAAGGGACGAGCAGTACTTC. Amino acid sequence: CASSLGLRTSGSRRDEQYF. Looking up the rest from reference TRBV5-1 and TRBJ2-7 gives the full variable domain: KAGVTQTPRYLIKTRGQQVTLSCSPISGHRSVSWYQQTPGQGLQFLFEYFSETQRNKGNFPGRFSGRQFSNSRSEMNVSTLELGDSALYLCASSLGLRTSGSRRDEQYFGPGTRLTVT.

This clone was counted only a few times. The genes are TRBV11-3 and TRBJ2-1, with no clear D. V lost 0 bases to trimming and J lost 5 bases, with 2 bases between them. CDR3 length equals 12 residues. Germline CDR1 reads SGHNT; CDR2 reads YENEEA. In nucleotides, the CDR3 is TGTGCCAGCAGCTTAGAAGACAATGAGCAGTTCTTC. Residues: CASSLEDNEQFF.